The next 6 T cell receptor beta chains were all read from a single sample in a study of Ad26.COV2.S vaccination and SARS-CoV-2 variants. TCRdb keeps only in-frame clones here, not all; method: immunoSEQ multiplex PCR. Here the sample spans fewer than 400,000 clones, approximately 89% being singletons. The treatment here: 15 to 20 received Ad26.COV2.S at low or high dose, single or two shots; several received placebo; per-sample allocation not given. Specimens were obtained on day 63 following the first vaccine or placebo injection. The specimen comprised peripheral blood, sampled in a trial of Ad26.COV2.S vaccine versus placebo. All receptors derive from a person between 18 and 59 years old who received the Ad26.COV2.S COVID-19 vaccine or a placebo.

This clone was recorded only once. This chain uses TRBV6-5 with TRBJ2-7; 9 positions agree with TRBD2. Germline-derived CDR1 and CDR2 are MNHEY and SVGAGI. The V and J ends lost 3 bases and 2 bases, in that order; junction bases with no gene match: 2. CDR3 length: 14 amino acids. The CDR3 is CASSYLAGTYEQYF. The CDR3 coding sequence is TGTGCCAGCAGTTATCTAGCGGGAACCTACGAGCAGTACTTC.

The CDR3 is CASSSMGEKLFF. The CDR3 DNA sequence: TGTGCCAGCAGTTCGATGGGTGAAAAACTGTTTTTT. V gene TRBV7-2 combines with J gene TRBJ1-4; no clear D. The CDR3 covers 12 residues. Trimming took 6 bases from V and 7 from J, leaving 9 bases between them. Germline-derived CDR1 and CDR2 are SGHTA and FQGNSA.

This chain links TRBV7-3 with TRBJ1-5; D possibly corresponds to TRBD1 (5 bases). This CDR3 spans 17 amino acids. Trimming took 3 bases from V and 4 from J, leaving 19 bases between them. Germline V gene lookup returns CDR1 SGHTA and CDR2 FQGTGA. The CDR3 region is CASSFNGRGDRNQPQHF. In DNA, the CDR3 is TGTGCCAGCAGCTTCAATGGTCGGGGCGACAGAAATCAGCCCCAGCATTTT.

V and J are TRBV6-5 and TRBJ1-4, with a weak D call TRBD1 (6 bases). The CDR3 loop spans 15 amino acids. Germline V gives CDR1 MNHEY, CDR2 SVGAGI. Trimming left V 4 bases short and J 4 bases short, with 13 bases between. The CDR3 DNA follows: TGTGCCAGCAGTTCAACGTACAGGGATAATGAAAAACTGTTTTTT. It translates to CASSSTYRDNEKLFF.

The chain carries TRBV6-2 or TRBV6-3 and TRBJ2-3; D is unclear. The CDR3 runs to 16 residues. Per the germline V gene, CDR1 is MNHEY and CDR2 is SVGEGT. Deletions cut 3 bases from V and 0 bases from J, with 13 bases between. The CDR3 spells CASSYTIGYSTDTQYF. The CDR3 DNA reads as TGTGCCAGCAGTTATACAATCGGTTATAGCACAGATACGCAGTATTTT.

The chain combines TRBV11-1 with TRBJ1-1, with D unclear. The germline V gene encodes CDR1 SGHAT and CDR2 FQDESV (reference sequence). This CDR3 region has 14 residues. V was shortened by 4 bases and J by 2 bases, with 11 bases between the two germline ends. Written as DNA, the CDR3 is TGTGCCAGCAGCTCCCTGTCCGGTAACACTGAAGCTTTCTTT. This codes for CASSSLSGNTEAFF.